Reported below is one TCR beta chain. This clonotype was counted only a few times. Its specific antigen is unknown. No base quality information exists; no much larger clone differs at one position. This record comes from a study of blood T cells in healthy people across ages (dated by TCRdb to between 2014 and 2016). Study-level background: Template switching captured roughly one uniquely barcoded TCR beta cDNA molecule per two T cells in model experiments. The study analyzed two additional independent replicas of 1 million unique cDNA reads from the same blood draw for two donors, one aged 18 to 30 and one aged 80 or older. To avoid experimental bias, donors of different ages were distributed randomly across sequencing lanes. The donors were divided into four age groups: young (average about 16 years), middle-aged (roughly 42), aged (around 59) and long-lived (82). Age-related changes in TCR beta repertoire diversity were measured in the study by deep sequencing normalized with unique cDNA molecular identifiers.

The donors were 40 or so Caucasian individuals from Russia, aged roughly 6 to 100 years, who were systemically healthy. Roughly 9 milliliters of peripheral blood were drawn from each donor into EDTA-treated Vacutainer tubes. Ficoll-Paque density-gradient centrifugation was used to isolate PBMCs, with at least 7 million obtained per sample. Trizol reagent was used to extract total RNA from PBMCs, with at least 5.5 micrograms per sample. Naive CD45RAhigh/CD27high T cell percentages were measured by flow cytometry on a PBMC aliquot from every donor. CDR3 length: 12 amino acids, cysteine to phenylalanine. Only the CDR3 portion is preserved as DNA: 36 bases, with reading frame beginning at the first base. From V the trimming removes 5 bases and from J it removes 7 bases, while the gene matches leave 7 bases of the junction unaccounted for. The germline V gene (reference sequence) supplies CDR1 DFQATT and CDR2 SNEGSKA.

The library was produced with 5' RACE. Sequencing was carried out with an Illumina HiSeq 2500. A second PCR of about 7 to 12 cycles was performed with a sample-barcoded 5' primer and a J-beta primer mix. A unique molecular identifier was introduced onto each TCR beta cDNA molecule by a template-switch 5' adaptor carrying 12 random nucleotides. Each sample yielded at least 2.5 million CDR3-containing paired-end reads. The Mint cDNA synthesis kit, primed by a TRBC-specific oligonucleotide, was used to synthesize first-strand cDNA from all RNA. After uracil-DNA glycosylase treatment, a first 18-cycle PCR used universal primers M1SS and BC2_uni_R on all cDNA. The paper's processing steps were these. Normalization of each sample was performed by random selection of 1 million high-quality reads, each carrying a distinct molecular identifier. Reads with shared molecular identifiers were discarded instead of being binned into consensus sequences. MiTCR, run with a Q25 quality threshold and the strictest error-elimination algorithm, handled CDR3 identification, clonotype clustering and error correction. A nonparametric unseen species model with Euler transformation was used to estimate lower-bound total TCR beta diversity. TCRdb took the public reads, trimmed them with fastp at Q25, ran MiXCR for clone calling and kept in-frame beta chains. Rows are unified per CDR3 protein, each entry keeping the most common DNA and genes. TCRdb, rather than the study authors, made the V and J calls. This sample gives roughly 800,000 distinct CDR3 sequences in total; more than 45% of them show up just once. Over 20% of the sample is taken by the ten largest.

On the study overall, not on this receptor specifically: Estimates of total diversity from one million sequenced T cells were regarded as lower bounds and underestimates. As age increased, observed TCR beta diversity per million T cells dropped in a roughly linear way, and a significant reduction was already evident by age approximately 40. Because donor CMV infection status was unknown, age-related changes in expanded clonotypes were potentially confounded. Since profiling was done on bulk unsorted PBMCs, naive and antigen-experienced compartments could not be conclusively compared. Compared with the aged group, more naive CD4+ T cells, fewer expanded clones and increased TCR diversity were shown by the long-lived group, suggesting age selection. The percentage of naive T cells measured by flow cytometry correlated strongly with observed TCR beta diversity.

Recombination connected TRBV20-1 to TRBJ2-7; TRBD1 fits 8 bases in the junction. The clonotype comes from a man aged 25-45 years in good health. Sequenced input: blood. The CDR3 loop reads CSAGRQGREQYF. In nucleotides, the sequence is TGCAGTGCTGGCAGACAGGGGCGAGAGCAGTACTTC.